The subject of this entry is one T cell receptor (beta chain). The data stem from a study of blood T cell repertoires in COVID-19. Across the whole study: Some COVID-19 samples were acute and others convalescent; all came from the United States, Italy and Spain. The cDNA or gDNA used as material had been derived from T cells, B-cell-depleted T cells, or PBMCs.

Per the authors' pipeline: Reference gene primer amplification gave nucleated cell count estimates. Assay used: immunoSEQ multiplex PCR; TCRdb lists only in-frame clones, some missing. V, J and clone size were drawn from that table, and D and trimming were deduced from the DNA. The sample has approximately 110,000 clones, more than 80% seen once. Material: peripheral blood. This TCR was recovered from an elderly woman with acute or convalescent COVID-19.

DNA for the CDR3: TGTGCCAGCAGCCAAGGCGACCCGCTAGCGGGGGGGAGCGAGCAGTACTTC. This encodes CASSQGDPLAGGSEQYF. J is TRBJ2-7 and V is TRBV3-1 (or the pseudogene TRBV3-2); TRBD2 agrees at 12 bases. The CDR3 covers 17 residues. CDR1 LGHDT and CDR2 YNNKEL come from the germline V gene (reference sequence). V lost 1 base, J lost 6 bases, and 10 bases stayed unmatched.